The next 22 T cell receptor beta chains were all read from a single sample in a study of blood T cell repertoires in COVID-19. Assay: immunoSEQ multiplex PCR; the TCRdb copy retains only in-frame clones and omits some. The sample contains about 46,000 clones, over 75% of which appear only once. Sequenced: peripheral blood. These receptors were collected from a man between 50 and 59 years old with acute or convalescent COVID-19.

The genes are TRBV27 and TRBJ1-2; D unclear. The CDR3 contains 11 residues. Germline V CDR1 and CDR2: MNHEY, SMNVEV (reference sequence). V lost 8 bases and J 6 bases, leaving 10 bases between the germline ends. CDR3 DNA: TGTGCCAGCGGTGTCGGAGATGGCTACACCTTC. Its protein product is CASGVGDGYTF.

The genes are TRBV10-3 and TRBJ2-5; 8 bases map to TRBD2. This CDR3 region has 14 residues. CDR1 and CDR2 from the germline V gene are ENHRY and SYGVKD. V shed 10 bases, J shed 3 bases, and the junction held 10 bases outside the gene matches. The chain's CDR3 is CATGGAGREETQYF. DNA for the CDR3: TGTGCCACCGGGGGGGCCGGGAGGGAAGAGACCCAGTACTTC.

The chain links TRBV10-3 to TRBJ1-1; 9 bases are shared with TRBD1. CDR1 ENHRY and CDR2 SYGVKD come from the germline V gene. The ends lost 3 bases at V and 5 bases at J; junction bases unmatched: 13. This CDR3 is built from 17 residues. This CDR3 reads CAISDGTGPLSGTEAFF. The CDR3 nucleotides are TGTGCCATCAGTGATGGGACAGGGCCTCTCTCAGGTACTGAAGCTTTCTTT.

The chain couples TRBV14 to TRBJ2-7; 9 nucleotides line up with TRBD1. The V gene's germline CDR1 is SGHDN and CDR2 FVKESK. Trimming removed 5 bases from V and 4 bases from J; junction bases left unmatched: 6. The length of the CDR3 is 14 residues. The CDR3 sequence is CASSWDREAYEQYF. Here the CDR3 DNA reads TGTGCCAGCAGCTGGGACAGGGAAGCATACGAGCAGTACTTC. The whole variable domain, remainder taken from reference TRBV14 and TRBJ2-7, is EAGVTQFPSHSVIEKGQTVTLRCDPISGHDNLYWYRRVMGKEIKFLLHFVKESKQDESGMPNNRFLAERTGGTYSTLKVQPAELEDSGVYFCASSWDREAYEQYFGPGTRLTVT.

The chain is built from TRBV7-2 and TRBJ2-1; tentative D call: TRBD1 (6 bases). CDR3 length: 16 amino acids. V lost 7 bases and J 2 bases, leaving 18 bases between the germline ends. Germline CDR1 SGHTA, CDR2 FQGNSA. CDR3 coding DNA: TGTGCCAGCAACTCCGGGGCAGGGGAGACCTACAATGAGCAGTTCTTC. This sequence encodes CASNSGAGETYNEQFF. The full variable domain, its missing parts supplied by reference TRBV7-2 and TRBJ2-1, is GAGVSQSPSNKVTEKGKDVELRCDPISGHTALYWYRQSLGQGLEFLIYFQGNSAPDKSGLPSDRFSAERTGGSVSTLTIQRTQQEDSAVYLCASNSGAGETYNEQFFGPGTRLTVL.

This chain connects TRBV11-3 to TRBJ2-2, with 14 bases aligning to TRBD2. The CDR3 is made up of 18 amino acids. From germline, CDR1 is SGHNT and CDR2 YENEEA. J was trimmed by 6 bases and V by 5 bases; bases with no gene match: 11. The CDR3 reads CASSHPEGLAGGPGELFF. Here the CDR3 DNA reads TGTGCCAGCAGCCACCCCGAAGGACTAGCGGGAGGCCCCGGGGAGCTGTTTTTT.

This chain links TRBV25-1 with TRBJ1-6; D possibly corresponds to TRBD1 (5 bases). The V end lost 3 bases, the J end lost 10 bases, and 16 bases lay between the germline ends. This CDR3 spans 15 amino acids. In germline, CDR1 is MGHDK, CDR2 SYGVNS. The CDR3 bases are TGTGCCAGCAGTGACCCAGGGTGGTCAGGGTCACCCCTCCACTTT. Translation: CASSDPGWSGSPLHF.

The chain joins TRBV19 to TRBJ1-4; D unresolved. CDR3 size: 14 residues. V shed 3 bases and J shed 5 bases, with 10 bases lying between them. Per the germline V gene, CDR1 is LNHDA and CDR2 is SQIVND (reference sequence). For the CDR3, the DNA is TGTGCCAGTAGTATTGGGGAGATAAATGAAAAACTGTTTTTT. Its translation: CASSIGEINEKLFF. Looking up the rest from reference TRBV19 and TRBJ1-4 gives the full variable domain: DGGITQSPKYLFRKEGQNVTLSCEQNLNHDAMYWYRQDPGQGLRLIYYSQIVNDFQKGDIAEGYSVSREKKESFPLTVTSAQKNPTAFYLCASSIGEINEKLFFGSGTQLSVL.

This rearrangement joins TRBV6-2 or TRBV6-3 to TRBJ2-7, with 7 bases lining up with TRBD1. Germline V gives CDR1 MNHEY, CDR2 SVGEGT. The CDR3 has 13 amino acids. V shed 5 bases and J 4 bases; nucleotides not matched to a gene: 5. The CDR3 nucleotides are TGTGCCAGCAGTCCGGGACAGCGGTACGAGCAGTACTTC. Translation gives CASSPGQRYEQYF.

The sample holds a few counts of this clone. The chain combines TRBV6-4 with TRBJ2-3; TRBD1 is a possible D gene (6 bases). Trimming removed 11 bases at V and 0 bases at J, with 15 bases between. Germline V gene data show CDR1 as MRHNA and CDR2 as SNTAGT. The CDR3 has 14 amino acids. The CDR3 nucleotides are TGTGCCGGCCTCGGACAGCCTAGCACAGATACGCAGTATTTT. Protein: CAGLGQPSTDTQYF.

This chain links TRBV27 with TRBJ1-5, with 11 bases aligning to TRBD1. J was trimmed by 2 bases and V by 5 bases; bases with no gene match: 14. The CDR3 totals 19 residues. CDR1 MNHEY and CDR2 SMNVEV come from the germline V gene (reference sequence). CDR3: CASSPFGQGAGDGNQPQHF. The CDR3 nucleotides are TGTGCCAGCAGTCCGTTCGGACAGGGGGCTGGGGACGGCAATCAGCCCCAGCATTTT.

The gene calls are TRBV3-1 (or the pseudogene TRBV3-2) and TRBJ1-2, with a possible D match to TRBD1 (5 bases). The V gene lost 0 bases and the J gene lost 4 bases, with 15 bases spanning the gap. The CDR3 runs 16 residues. From germline, CDR1 is LGHDT and CDR2 YNNKEL (reference sequence). This CDR3 is CASSQDLTIGGYGYTF. CDR3 sequence (DNA): TGTGCCAGCAGCCAAGATTTGACCATCGGGGGCTATGGCTACACCTTC.

The sample holds a few counts of this clone. This specimen includes other DNA sequences encoding the same CDR3. The chain has TRBV25-1 and TRBJ2-5, with 7 bases identical to TRBD1. With V trimmed by 4 bases and J by 5 bases, 7 bases remained unmatched. This CDR3 has 14 amino acids. Per germline, CDR1 MGHDK and CDR2 SYGVNS. CDR3 amino acids: CASSVRDSRETQYF. The CDR3 DNA reads as TGTGCCAGCAGTGTCCGGGACAGCAGGGAGACCCAGTACTTC.

The rearrangement joins TRBV3-1 (or the pseudogene TRBV3-2) to TRBJ1-1; unclear D gene. The CDR3 spans 14 residues. Germline assignment: CDR1 LGHDT and CDR2 YNNKEL (reference sequence). V lost 2 bases, J lost 11 bases, and 18 bases lay in between. The CDR3 DNA reads TGTGCCAGCAGCCAATCGCTGGAGGGTGCGAAGGCTTTCTTT. It translates to CASSQSLEGAKAFF.

With regard to this clone: Different DNA sequences within this sample yield the same CDR3. The gene calls are TRBV5-4 and TRBJ2-1; 10 nucleotides match TRBD1. V was clipped by 4 bases and J by 1 base; unmatched bases: 2. This CDR3 has 15 amino acids. Germline CDR1 and CDR2: SGHNT and YYREEE (reference sequence). CDR3 in amino acids: CASSRDRGSYNEQFF. The DNA of the CDR3 is TGTGCCAGCAGCAGGGACAGGGGATCCTACAATGAGCAGTTCTTC.

The chain couples TRBV6-5 to TRBJ2-7, with 9 bases that match TRBD2. V trimming: 6 bases; J trimming: 7 bases; junction bases outside the gene matches: 10. The CDR3 totals 14 residues. From germline, CDR1 is MNHEY and CDR2 SVGAGI. The CDR3 nucleotides are TGTGCCAGCAGGACGACTAGCGGTACGGTTGAGCAGTACTTC. This translates into CASRTTSGTVEQYF.

The V call is TRBV2, the J call TRBJ2-7; 8 bases are a match to TRBD2. The V gene's germline CDR1 is SNHLY and CDR2 FYNNEI. The CDR3 runs 15 residues. The junction had 3 bases not matched to a gene; V was cut back by 2 bases and J by 0 bases. The CDR3 DNA follows: TGTGCCAGCAGTGAAAGCACTAGCGGCTCCTACGAGCAGTACTTC. Translating gives CASSESTSGSYEQYF.

The V gene is TRBV25-1, the J gene TRBJ1-3; D is ambiguous. V was cut by 6 bases and J by 4 bases, with 10 bases left in between. The V gene's germline CDR1 is MGHDK and CDR2 SYGVNS. The CDR3 is made up of 13 amino acids. CDR3 coding DNA: TGTGCCAGCAGCTTAACTTCGGGAAACACCATATATTTT. It codes for CASSLTSGNTIYF.

This clone appeared once. The chain is built from TRBV2 and TRBJ2-7, with D perhaps TRBD1 (5 bases). V dropped 6 bases and J dropped 3 bases, with 6 bases sitting between them. The germline V gene has CDR1 SNHLY and CDR2 FYNNEI. The CDR3 runs to 11 residues. The CDR3 region has the DNA TGTGCCAGCAGGCAGGGCTACGAGCAGTACTTC. Encoded protein: CASRQGYEQYF.

The J gene is TRBJ1-6, the V gene TRBV4-3; tentative D call: TRBD1 (6 bases). Per germline, CDR1 LGHNA and CDR2 YSLEER. Deletions cut 3 bases from V and 7 bases from J, with 16 bases between. This CDR3 contains 16 residues. The CDR3, as DNA: TGCGCCAGCAGCCATCGCAGGGGAATGGAAAATTCACCCCTCCACTTT. Encoded protein: CASSHRRGMENSPLHF.

This clone has just one count. CDR3 loop: CASSFGRGSRYEQYF. The CDR3 DNA reads TGTGCCAGCAGCTTTGGACGGGGGTCCCGGTACGAGCAGTACTTC. This chain uses TRBV11-2 with TRBJ2-7; maybe TRBD2 (6 bases). Germline CDR1 and CDR2: SGHAT and FQNNGV. The CDR3 runs 15 residues. V was cut by 3 bases and J by 4 bases, with 16 bases left in between.

This clone has just one count. This rearrangement joins TRBV24-1 to TRBJ2-3; TRBD1 aligns across 7 bases. The CDR3 has 15 residues. The germline V gene has CDR1 KGHDR and CDR2 SFDVKD. Trimming took 7 bases from V and 4 from J; bases not matched to a gene: 10. CDR3 DNA sequence: TGTGCCACCAGCGATCCACAGGGGTCGGCAGATACGCAGTATTTT. Amino acid sequence: CATSDPQGSADTQYF.